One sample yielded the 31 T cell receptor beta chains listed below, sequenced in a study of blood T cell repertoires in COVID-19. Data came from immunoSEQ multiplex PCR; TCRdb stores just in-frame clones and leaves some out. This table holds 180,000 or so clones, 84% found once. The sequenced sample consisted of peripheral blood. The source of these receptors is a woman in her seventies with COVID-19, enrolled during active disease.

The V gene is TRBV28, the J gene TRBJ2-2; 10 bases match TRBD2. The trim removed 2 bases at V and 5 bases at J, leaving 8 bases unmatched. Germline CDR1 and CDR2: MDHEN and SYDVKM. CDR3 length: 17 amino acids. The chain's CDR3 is CASSLGSGRARTGELFF. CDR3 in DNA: TGTGCCAGCAGTTTAGGAAGCGGGAGGGCCCGGACCGGGGAGCTGTTTTTT.

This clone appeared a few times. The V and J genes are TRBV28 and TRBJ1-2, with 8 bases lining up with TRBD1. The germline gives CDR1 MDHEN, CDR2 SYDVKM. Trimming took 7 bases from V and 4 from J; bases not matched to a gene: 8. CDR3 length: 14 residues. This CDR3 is CASMLTGGLYGYTF. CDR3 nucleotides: TGTGCCAGCATGCTAACAGGGGGACTCTATGGCTACACCTTC.

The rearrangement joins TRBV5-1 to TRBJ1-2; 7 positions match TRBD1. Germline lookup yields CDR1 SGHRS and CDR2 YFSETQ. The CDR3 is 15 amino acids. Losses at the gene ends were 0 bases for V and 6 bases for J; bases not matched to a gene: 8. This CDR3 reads CASSLARQGADGYTF. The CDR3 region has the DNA TGCGCCAGCAGCTTGGCTCGACAGGGTGCGGATGGCTACACCTTC.

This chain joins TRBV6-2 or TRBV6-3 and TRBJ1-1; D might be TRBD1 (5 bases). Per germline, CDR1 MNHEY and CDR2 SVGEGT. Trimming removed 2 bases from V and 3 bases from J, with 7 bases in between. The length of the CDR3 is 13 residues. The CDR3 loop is CASSYDSYTEAFF. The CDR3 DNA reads TGTGCCAGCAGTTACGACAGTTACACTGAAGCTTTCTTT.

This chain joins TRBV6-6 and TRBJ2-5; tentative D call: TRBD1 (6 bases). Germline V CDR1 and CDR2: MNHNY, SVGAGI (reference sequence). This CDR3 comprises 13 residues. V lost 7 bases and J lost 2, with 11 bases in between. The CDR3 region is CASTTGPQETQYF. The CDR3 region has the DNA TGTGCCAGCACGACAGGACCTCAAGAGACCCAGTACTTC.

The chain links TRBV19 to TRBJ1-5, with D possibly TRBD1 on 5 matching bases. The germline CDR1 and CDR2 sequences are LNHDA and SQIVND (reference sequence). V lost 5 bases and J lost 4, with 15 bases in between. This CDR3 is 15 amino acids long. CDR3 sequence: CASSSPDSWNQPQHF. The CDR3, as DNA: TGTGCCAGTAGTTCCCCCGACAGTTGGAATCAGCCCCAGCATTTT.

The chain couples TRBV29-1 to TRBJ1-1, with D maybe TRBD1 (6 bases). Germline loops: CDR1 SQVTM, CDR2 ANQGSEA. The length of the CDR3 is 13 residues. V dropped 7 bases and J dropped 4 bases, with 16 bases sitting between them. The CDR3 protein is CSALTGIGTEAFF. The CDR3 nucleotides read TGCAGCGCCCTAACAGGGATTGGCACTGAAGCTTTCTTT.

Here the CDR3 DNA reads TGTGCCAGCAGCCTGGCCGGGAGCAATCAGCCCCAGCATTTT. Translated: CASSLAGSNQPQHF. J is TRBJ1-5 and V is TRBV5-4; D not resolved. Per germline, CDR1 SGHNT and CDR2 YYREEE (reference sequence). The CDR3 length is 14 residues. Trimming cost V 4 bases and J 1 base, with 9 bases left between them.

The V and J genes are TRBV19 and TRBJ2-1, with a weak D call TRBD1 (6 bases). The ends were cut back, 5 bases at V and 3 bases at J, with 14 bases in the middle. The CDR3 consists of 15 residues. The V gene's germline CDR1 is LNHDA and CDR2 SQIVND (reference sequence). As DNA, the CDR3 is TGTGCCAGTAGTCCGCGGCCGGACAGCTACAATGAGCAGTTCTTC. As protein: CASSPRPDSYNEQFF.

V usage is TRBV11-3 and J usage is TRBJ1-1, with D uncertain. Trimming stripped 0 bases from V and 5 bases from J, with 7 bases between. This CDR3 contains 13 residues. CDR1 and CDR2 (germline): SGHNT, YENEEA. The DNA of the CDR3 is TGTGCCAGCAGCTTAGATCGGGAAACTGAAGCTTTCTTT. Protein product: CASSLDRETEAFF.

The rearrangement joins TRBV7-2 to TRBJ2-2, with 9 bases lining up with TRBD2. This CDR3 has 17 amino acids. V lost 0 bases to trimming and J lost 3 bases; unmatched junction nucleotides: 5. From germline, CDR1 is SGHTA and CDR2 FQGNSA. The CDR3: CASSLAVWTSDTGELFF. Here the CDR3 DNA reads TGTGCCAGCAGCTTAGCTGTCTGGACTAGCGACACCGGGGAGCTGTTTTTT.

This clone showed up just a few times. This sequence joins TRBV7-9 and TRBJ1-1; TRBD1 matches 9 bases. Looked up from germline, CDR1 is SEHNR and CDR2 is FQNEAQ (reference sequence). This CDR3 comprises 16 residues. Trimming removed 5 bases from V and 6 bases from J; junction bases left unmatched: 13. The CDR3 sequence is CASSVWIDRGTPEAFF. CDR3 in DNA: TGTGCCAGCAGCGTATGGATTGACAGGGGGACCCCTGAAGCTTTCTTT.

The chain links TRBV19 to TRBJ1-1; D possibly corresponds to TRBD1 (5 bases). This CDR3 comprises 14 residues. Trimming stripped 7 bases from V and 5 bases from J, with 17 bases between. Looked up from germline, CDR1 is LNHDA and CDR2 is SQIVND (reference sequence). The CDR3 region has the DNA TGTGCCAGTATCCGCGGGGCTTGGGGAACTGAAGCTTTCTTT. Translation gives CASIRGAWGTEAFF. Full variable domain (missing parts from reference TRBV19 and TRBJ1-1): DGGITQSPKYLFRKEGQNVTLSCEQNLNHDAMYWYRQDPGQGLRLIYYSQIVNDFQKGDIAEGYSVSREKKESFPLTVTSAQKNPTAFYLCASIRGAWGTEAFFGQGTRLTVV.

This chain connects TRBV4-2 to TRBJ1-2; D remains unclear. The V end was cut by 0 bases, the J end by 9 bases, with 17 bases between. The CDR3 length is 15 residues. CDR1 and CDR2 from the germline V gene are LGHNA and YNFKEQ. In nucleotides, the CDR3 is TGTGCCAGCAGCCAAGAGGGTCAGGTACGTGAGCGCTACACCTTC. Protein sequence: CASSQEGQVRERYTF.

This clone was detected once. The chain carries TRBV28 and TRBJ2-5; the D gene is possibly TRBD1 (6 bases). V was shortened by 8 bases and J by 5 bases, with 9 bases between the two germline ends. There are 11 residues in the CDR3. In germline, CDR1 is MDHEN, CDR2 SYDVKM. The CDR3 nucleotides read TGTGCCAGCGGGGGCGTGGAGACCCAGTACTTC. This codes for CASGGVETQYF.

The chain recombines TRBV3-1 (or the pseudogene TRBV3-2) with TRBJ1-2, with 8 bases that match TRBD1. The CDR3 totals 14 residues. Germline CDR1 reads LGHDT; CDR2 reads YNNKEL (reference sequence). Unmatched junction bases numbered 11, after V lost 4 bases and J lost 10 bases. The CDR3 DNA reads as TGTGCCAGCAGCCTCCGGACAGGGACTATGGACTACACCTTC. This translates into CASSLRTGTMDYTF.

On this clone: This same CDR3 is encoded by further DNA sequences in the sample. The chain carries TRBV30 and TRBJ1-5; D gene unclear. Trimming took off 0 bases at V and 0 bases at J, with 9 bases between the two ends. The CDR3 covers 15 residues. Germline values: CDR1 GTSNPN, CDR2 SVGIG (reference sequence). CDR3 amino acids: CAWSVGGFSNQPQHF. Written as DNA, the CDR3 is TGTGCCTGGAGTGTTGGCGGATTTAGCAATCAGCCCCAGCATTTT.

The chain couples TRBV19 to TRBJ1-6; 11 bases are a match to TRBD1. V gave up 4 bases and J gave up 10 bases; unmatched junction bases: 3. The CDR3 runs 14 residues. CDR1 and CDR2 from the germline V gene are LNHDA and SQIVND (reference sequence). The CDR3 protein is CASSSGTGGSPLHF. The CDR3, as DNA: TGTGCCAGTAGTAGTGGGACAGGGGGGTCACCCCTCCACTTT.

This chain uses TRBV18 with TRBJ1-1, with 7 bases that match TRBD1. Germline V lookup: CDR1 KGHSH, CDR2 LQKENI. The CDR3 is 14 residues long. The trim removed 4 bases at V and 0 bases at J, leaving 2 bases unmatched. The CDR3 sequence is CASSRQGLNTEAFF. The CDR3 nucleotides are TGTGCCAGCTCACGACAGGGTCTGAACACTGAAGCTTTCTTT.

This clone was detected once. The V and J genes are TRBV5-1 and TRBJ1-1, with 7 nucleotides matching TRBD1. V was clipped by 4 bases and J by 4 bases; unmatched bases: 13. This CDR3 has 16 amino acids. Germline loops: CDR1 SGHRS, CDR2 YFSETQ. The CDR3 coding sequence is TGCGCCAGCAGCCCAGGGGGGATATTAGGTGCCACTGAAGCTTTCTTT. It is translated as CASSPGGILGATEAFF. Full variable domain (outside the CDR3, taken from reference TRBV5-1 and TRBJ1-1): KAGVTQTPRYLIKTRGQQVTLSCSPISGHRSVSWYQQTPGQGLQFLFEYFSETQRNKGNFPGRFSGRQFSNSRSEMNVSTLELGDSALYLCASSPGGILGATEAFFGQGTRLTVV.

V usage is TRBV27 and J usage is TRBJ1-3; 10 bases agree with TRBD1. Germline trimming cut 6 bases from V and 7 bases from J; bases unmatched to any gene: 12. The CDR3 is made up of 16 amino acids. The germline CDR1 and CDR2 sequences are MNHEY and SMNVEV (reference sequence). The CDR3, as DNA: TGTGCCAGCAGCCCTTCGTGGGACAGGGGCAGGAACACCATATATTTT. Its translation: CASSPSWDRGRNTIYF.

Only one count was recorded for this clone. The CDR3 loop is CASSQSGSSYGYTF. CDR3 sequence (DNA): TGTGCCAGCAGCCAATCAGGATCCTCCTATGGCTACACCTTC. The chain combines TRBV3-1 (or the pseudogene TRBV3-2) with TRBJ1-2, with D uncertain. The CDR3 sequence is 14 residues long. Looked up from germline, CDR1 is LGHDT and CDR2 is YNNKEL (reference sequence). Trimming cost V 2 bases and J 4 bases, with 11 bases left between them.

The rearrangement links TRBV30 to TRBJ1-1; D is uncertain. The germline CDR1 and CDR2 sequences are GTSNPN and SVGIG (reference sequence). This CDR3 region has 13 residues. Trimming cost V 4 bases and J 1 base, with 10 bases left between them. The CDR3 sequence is CAWMRMGNTEAFF. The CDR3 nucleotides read TGTGCCTGGATGAGGATGGGGAACACTGAAGCTTTCTTT.

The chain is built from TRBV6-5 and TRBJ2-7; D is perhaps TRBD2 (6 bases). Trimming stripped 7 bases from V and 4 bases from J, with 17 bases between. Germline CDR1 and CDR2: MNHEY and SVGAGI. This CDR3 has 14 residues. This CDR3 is CASTRLVGTYEQYF. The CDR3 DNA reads TGTGCCAGCACCCGACTAGTCGGAACGTACGAGCAGTACTTC.

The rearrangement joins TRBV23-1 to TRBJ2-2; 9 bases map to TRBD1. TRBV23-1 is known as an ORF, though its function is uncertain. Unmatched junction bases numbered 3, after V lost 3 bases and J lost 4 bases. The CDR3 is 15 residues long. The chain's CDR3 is CASSQGTGSTGELFF. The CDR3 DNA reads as TGCGCCAGCAGTCAGGGGACAGGGAGCACCGGGGAGCTGTTTTTT.

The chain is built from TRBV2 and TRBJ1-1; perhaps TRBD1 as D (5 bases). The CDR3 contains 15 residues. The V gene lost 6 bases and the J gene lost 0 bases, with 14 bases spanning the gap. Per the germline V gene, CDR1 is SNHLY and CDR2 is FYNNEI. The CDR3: CASSLDWTLNTEAFF. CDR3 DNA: TGTGCCAGCAGCCTAGACTGGACACTGAACACTGAAGCTTTCTTT.

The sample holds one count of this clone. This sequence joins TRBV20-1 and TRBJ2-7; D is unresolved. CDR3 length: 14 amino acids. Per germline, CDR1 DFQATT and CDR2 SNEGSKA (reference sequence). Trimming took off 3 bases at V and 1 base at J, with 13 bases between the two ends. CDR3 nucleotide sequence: TGCAGTGCTAGTAAAAGCGCGGTTTCCTACGAGCAGTACTTC. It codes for CSASKSAVSYEQYF.

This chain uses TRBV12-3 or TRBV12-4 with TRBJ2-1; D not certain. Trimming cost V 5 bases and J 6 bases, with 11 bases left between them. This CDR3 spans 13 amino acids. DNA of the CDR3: TGTGCCAGCAGTCTCTCTAATCTCAATGAGCAGTTCTTC. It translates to CASSLSNLNEQFF.

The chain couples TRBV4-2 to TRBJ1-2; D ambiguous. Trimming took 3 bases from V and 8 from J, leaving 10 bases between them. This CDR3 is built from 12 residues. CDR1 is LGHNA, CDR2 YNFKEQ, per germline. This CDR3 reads CASSHEIEGYTF. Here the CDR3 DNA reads TGTGCCAGCAGCCATGAAATAGAGGGCTACACCTTC.

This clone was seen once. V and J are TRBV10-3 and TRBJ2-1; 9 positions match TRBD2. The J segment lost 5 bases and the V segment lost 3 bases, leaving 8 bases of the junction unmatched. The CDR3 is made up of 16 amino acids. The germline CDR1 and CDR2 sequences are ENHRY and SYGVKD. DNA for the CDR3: TGTGCCATCAGTGACTCTTCGCGGGGGGGAAACAATGAGCAGTTCTTC. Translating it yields CAISDSSRGGNNEQFF.

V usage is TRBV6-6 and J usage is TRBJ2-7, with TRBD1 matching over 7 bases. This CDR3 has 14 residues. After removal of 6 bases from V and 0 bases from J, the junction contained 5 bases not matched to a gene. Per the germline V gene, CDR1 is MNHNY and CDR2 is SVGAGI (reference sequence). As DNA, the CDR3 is TGTGCCAGCAGAGACCGGGACAGCTCCTACGAGCAGTACGTC. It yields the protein CASRDRDSSYEQYV.